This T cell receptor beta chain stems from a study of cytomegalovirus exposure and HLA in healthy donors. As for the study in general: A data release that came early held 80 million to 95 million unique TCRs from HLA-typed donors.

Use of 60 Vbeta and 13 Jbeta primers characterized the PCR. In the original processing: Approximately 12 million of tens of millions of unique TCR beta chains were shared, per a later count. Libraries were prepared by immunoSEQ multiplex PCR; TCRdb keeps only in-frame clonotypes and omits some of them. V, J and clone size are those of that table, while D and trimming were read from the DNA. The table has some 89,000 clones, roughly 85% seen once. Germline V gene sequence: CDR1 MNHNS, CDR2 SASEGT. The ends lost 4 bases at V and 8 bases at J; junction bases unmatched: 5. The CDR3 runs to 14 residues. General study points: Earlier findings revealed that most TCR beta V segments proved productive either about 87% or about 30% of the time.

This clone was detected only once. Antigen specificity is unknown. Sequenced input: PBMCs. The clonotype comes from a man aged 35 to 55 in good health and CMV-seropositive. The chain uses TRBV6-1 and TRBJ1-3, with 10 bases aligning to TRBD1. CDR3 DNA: TGTGCCAGCAGTGGACAGGGGGCTCGTGACACCATATATTTT. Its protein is CASSGQGARDTIYF.